These 27 T cell receptor beta chains originate from one sample sequenced in a study of early T cells in non-severe SARS-CoV-2 infection. TCRdb re-called the 5' RACE reads with MiXCR, one entry per CDR3 protein. The sample carries approximately 68,000 distinct CDR3 sequences, 10% recorded once. The material sequenced was whole blood, taken at baseline. Receptors were obtained from an adult who was a healthcare worker with PCR-confirmed SARS-CoV-2 infection or an uninfected control (not recorded which).

This clonotype occurred many times. The gene calls are TRBV29-1 and TRBJ1-2, with D hard to call. CDR1 and CDR2 (germline): SQVTM, ANQGSEA. The length of the CDR3 is 13 residues. V was clipped by 6 bases and J by 8 bases, with 19 bases between them. The CDR3 here is CSVLLAGNGGYTF. The CDR3 region has the DNA TGCAGCGTCCTCCTGGCGGGGAATGGAGGCTACACCTTC.

This clonotype was counted ten times or more. The chain joins TRBV5-1 to TRBJ2-1; 8 nucleotides align to TRBD1. The CDR3 covers 15 residues. The germline V gene has CDR1 SGHRS and CDR2 YFSETQ. Losses at the gene ends were 3 bases for V and 4 bases for J; bases not matched to a gene: 6. The CDR3 bases are TGCGCCAGCAGCTCCCTACAGGGGGGTTACAATGAGCAGTTCTTC. Its translation: CASSSLQGGYNEQFF.

The J gene is TRBJ1-1, the V gene TRBV30; 7 bases fit TRBD1. V lost 3 bases and J lost 2; bases outside the gene matches: 3. Germline CDR1 is GTSNPN and CDR2 is SVGIG (reference sequence). The CDR3 extends over 13 amino acids. CDR3 nucleotide sequence: TGTGCCTGGAGGGACAGGTTTAACACTGAAGCTTTCTTT. As protein: CAWRDRFNTEAFF. Using reference TRBV30 and TRBJ1-1 for the parts outside the CDR3, the full variable domain is SQTIHQWPATLVQPVGSPLSLECTVEGTSNPNLYWYRQAAGRGLQLLFYSVGIGQISSEVPQNLSASRPQDRQFILSSKKLLLSDSGFYLCAWRDRFNTEAFFGQGTRLTVV.

The gene calls are TRBV12-3 or TRBV12-4 and TRBJ2-3; D may match TRBD1 or TRBD2 (5 bases each). Trimming stripped 2 bases from V and 3 bases from J, with 12 bases between. CDR3 length equals 15 residues. Here the CDR3 reads CASSLWGFETDTQYF. CDR3 sequence (DNA): TGTGCCAGCAGTTTATGGGGGTTCGAGACAGATACGCAGTATTTT.

This clonotype was recorded a few times. The gene calls are TRBV28 and TRBJ2-7; the match to TRBD1 covers 8 bases. After removal of 7 bases from V and 3 bases from J, the junction contained 8 bases not matched to a gene. CDR1 is MDHEN and CDR2 is SYDVKM in the germline V gene. The CDR3 is 14 amino acids. The CDR3 here is CASKEPGQDYEQYF. CDR3 in DNA: TGTGCCAGCAAGGAGCCGGGACAGGACTACGAGCAGTACTTC.

CDR3: CASSVGQGYGYTF. The CDR3 nucleotides read TGTGCCAGCAGTGTGGGACAGGGCTATGGCTACACCTTC. The rearrangement links TRBV11-3 to TRBJ1-2; 9 bases match TRBD1. This CDR3 has 13 amino acids. From germline, CDR1 is SGHNT and CDR2 YENEEA. Trimming cost V 6 bases and J 4 bases; bases outside gene matches: 3.

This clonotype was detected many times. This chain joins TRBV5-1 and TRBJ1-1; 7 bases fit TRBD1. Germline CDR1 SGHRS, CDR2 YFSETQ. The CDR3 contains 15 residues. V lost 4 bases and J lost 0; bases outside the gene matches: 6. CDR3 coding DNA: TGCGCCAGCAGCCCGTCGACAGGGCTGAACACTGAAGCTTTCTTT. Protein: CASSPSTGLNTEAFF.

This clonotype came up many times. This chain connects TRBV7-2 to TRBJ2-2, with D possibly TRBD1 on 5 matching bases. CDR1 is SGHTA, CDR2 FQGNSA, per germline. V was shortened by 6 bases and J by 4 bases, with 12 bases between the two germline ends. This CDR3 spans 14 amino acids. CDR3 protein: CASSLKQGTGELFF. CDR3 nucleotide sequence: TGTGCCAGCAGTCTAAAGCAGGGCACCGGGGAGCTGTTTTTT.

The chain couples TRBV7-2 to TRBJ2-1, with a possible D match to TRBD2 (7 bases). CDR3 size: 15 residues. Germline V gene sequence: CDR1 SGHTA, CDR2 FQGNSA. Deletions cut 5 bases from V and 10 bases from J, with 21 bases between. CDR3 in DNA: TGTGCCAGCAGCCCCCTCAAGTGGGGGGGCAGCGAGCAGTTCTTC. Its translation: CASSPLKWGGSEQFF.

The V gene is TRBV25-1, the J gene TRBJ1-2; tentatively, D is TRBD1 (5 bases). CDR3 length: 15 amino acids. V gave up 0 bases and J gave up 3 bases, with 11 bases separating them. The germline gives CDR1 MGHDK, CDR2 SYGVNS. CDR3 bases: TGTGCCAGCAGTGAATATGGTGGGGCAGACTATGGCTACACCTTC. It yields the protein CASSEYGGADYGYTF.

The table lists this clonotype with a few counts. The V call is TRBV7-8, the J call TRBJ1-1; 8 bases are a match to TRBD1. The CDR3 has 17 residues. Trimming cost V 5 bases and J 2 bases; bases outside gene matches: 13. Germline-derived CDR1 and CDR2 are SGHVS and FQNEAQ. The CDR3 bases are TGTGCCAGCAGCCCACCGCGGACAGGGCTAGGAAACACTGAAGCTTTCTTT. This encodes CASSPPRTGLGNTEAFF.

This clonotype has a handful of counts. The chain carries TRBV12-3 or TRBV12-4 and TRBJ2-3, with 10 bases lining up with TRBD2. CDR3 length: 12 residues. V gave up 5 bases and J gave up 11 bases; unmatched junction bases: 4. The CDR3 is CASSPSSGGQYF. The DNA for the CDR3 is TGTGCCAGCAGTCCCTCTAGCGGGGGGCAGTATTTT.

This clonotype occurred a few times. The V call is TRBV12-3 or TRBV12-4, the J call TRBJ2-7; TRBD1 might be the D (6 bases). The CDR3 contains 14 residues. Trimming cost V 5 bases and J 2 bases, with 13 bases left between them. The chain's CDR3 is CASSPPGQAYEQYF. The CDR3 DNA reads TGTGCCAGCAGTCCCCCGGGACAAGCCTACGAGCAGTACTTC.

This clonotype was observed a handful of times. The chain recombines TRBV20-1 with TRBJ2-6; D gene unclear. Trimming left V 3 bases short and J 2 bases short, with 8 bases between. Germline V gene lookup returns CDR1 DFQATT and CDR2 SNEGSKA (reference sequence). The CDR3 has 14 amino acids. The CDR3 DNA is TGCAGTGCTAGGGATGGGGCTGGGGCCAACGTCCTGACTTTC. Protein sequence: CSARDGAGANVLTF.

This clonotype was picked up many times. The chain combines TRBV3-1 with TRBJ2-5; D tentatively reads TRBD1 or TRBD2 (5 bases each). Germline lookup yields CDR1 LGHDT and CDR2 YNNKEL (reference sequence). This CDR3 has 14 residues. V was shortened by 5 bases and J by 7 bases, with 17 bases between the two germline ends. DNA for the CDR3: TGTGCCAGCAGCGGACCGGGACCCCCAGGGACCCAGTACTTC. Amino acids: CASSGPGPPGTQYF.

This clonotype was seen a handful of times. The chain joins TRBV30 to TRBJ1-5; D unclear. Germline V gene lookup returns CDR1 GTSNPN and CDR2 SVGIG (reference sequence). V shed 1 base and J shed 3 bases, with 7 bases lying between them. The CDR3 has 13 amino acids. The CDR3 nucleotides read TGTGCCTGGAGTGGGACCCTCAATCAGCCCCAGCATTTT. This translates into CAWSGTLNQPQHF.

The chain joins TRBV5-1 to TRBJ2-7, with 9 bases lining up with TRBD1. Germline loops: CDR1 SGHRS, CDR2 YFSETQ. V shed 3 bases, J shed 6 bases, and the junction held 7 bases outside the gene matches. The CDR3 sequence is 14 residues long. The CDR3 sequence is CASSSPDRGGEQYF. CDR3 DNA sequence: TGCGCCAGCAGCTCCCCGGACAGGGGTGGCGAGCAGTACTTC. Variable domain in full (rest from reference TRBV5-1 and TRBJ2-7): KAGVTQTPRYLIKTRGQQVTLSCSPISGHRSVSWYQQTPGQGLQFLFEYFSETQRNKGNFPGRFSGRQFSNSRSEMNVSTLELGDSALYLCASSSPDRGGEQYFGPGTRLTVT.

The sample holds a few counts of this clonotype. V and J are TRBV5-1 and TRBJ2-3; 8 bases agree with TRBD1. This CDR3 region has 16 residues. The trim removed 4 bases at V and 4 bases at J, leaving 11 bases unmatched. Per the germline V gene, CDR1 is SGHRS and CDR2 is YFSETQ. DNA for the CDR3: TGCGCCAGCAGCACTCGGGACAGGTATTTGGCAGATACGCAGTATTTT. Protein product: CASSTRDRYLADTQYF.

This clonotype turned up a few times. The chain employs TRBV7-2 and TRBJ2-3; D might be TRBD2 (5 bases). CDR1 SGHTA and CDR2 FQGNSA come from the germline V gene. The V gene lost 2 bases and the J gene lost 3 bases, with 12 bases spanning the gap. This CDR3 region has 15 residues. The chain's CDR3 is CASSLLRVGTDTQYF. Written as DNA, the CDR3 is TGTGCCAGCAGCTTACTGAGGGTTGGTACAGATACGCAGTATTTT.

This rearrangement joins TRBV7-9 to TRBJ2-3; unclear D gene. Germline CDR1 SEHNR, CDR2 FQNEAQ (reference sequence). V lost 5 bases, J lost 6 bases, and 12 bases lay in between. The CDR3 loop spans 13 amino acids. The CDR3 DNA is TGTGCCAGCAGCCCTATGACAACGGATACGCAGTATTTT. This sequence encodes CASSPMTTDTQYF.

This clonotype was seen at least ten times. This CDR3 is CASSQTEGAGANVLTF. CDR3 DNA: TGCGCCAGCAGTCAAACGGAGGGGGCCGGGGCCAACGTCCTGACTTTC. The chain combines TRBV4-1 with TRBJ2-6, with D possibly matching TRBD1 (7 bases). Trimming cost V 6 bases and J 4 bases, with 16 bases left between them. Germline CDR1 MGHRA, CDR2 YSYEKL. The CDR3 contains 16 residues.

At least ten counts were recorded for this clonotype. The chain employs TRBV10-2 and TRBJ1-2; D might be TRBD1 (6 bases). Trimming shortened V by 3 bases and J by 6 bases, and 14 bases separated the two germline ends. The CDR3 loop spans 14 amino acids. Germline CDR1 is WSHSY and CDR2 is SAAADI. The CDR3 reads CASSDSTGSNGYTF. The CDR3 bases are TGCGCCAGCAGTGATTCCACAGGGAGTAATGGCTACACCTTC.

The gene calls are TRBV6-5 and TRBJ1-2; 9 bases line up with TRBD1. Germline V gives CDR1 MNHEY, CDR2 SVGAGI. The junction had 5 bases not matched to a gene; V was cut back by 0 bases and J by 3 bases. This CDR3 comprises 16 residues. The DNA for the CDR3 is TGTGCCAGCAGTTACTCAGGACAGGGGAGACACTATGGCTACACCTTC. It translates to CASSYSGQGRHYGYTF.

V usage is TRBV7-2 and J usage is TRBJ2-3; perhaps TRBD2 as D (6 bases). V was pared by 5 bases and J by 5 bases, with 20 bases between. Germline values: CDR1 SGHTA, CDR2 FQGNSA. This CDR3 has 16 amino acids. The CDR3 nucleotides are TGTGCCAGCAGCAACAGACTAGGTGAAGGGGTAGATACGCAGTATTTT. Its translation is CASSNRLGEGVDTQYF.

This clonotype was seen ten or more times. The chain combines TRBV5-4 with TRBJ1-3; D unresolved. V gave up 1 base and J gave up 4 bases, with 9 bases separating them. The germline V gene has CDR1 SGHNT and CDR2 YYREEE (reference sequence). CDR3 length: 14 amino acids. Here the CDR3 reads CASSLWGGGNTIYF. The CDR3 DNA reads as TGTGCCAGCAGCTTGTGGGGAGGAGGAAACACCATATATTTT.

This clonotype was observed many times. J is TRBJ2-1 and V is TRBV9, with 7 bases identical to TRBD2. The CDR3 is made up of 15 amino acids. Trimming cost V 0 bases and J 10 bases; bases outside gene matches: 10. Germline CDR1 is SGDLS and CDR2 is YYNGEE. CDR3 sequence reads: CASSVEVTSLYEQFF. As DNA, the CDR3 is TGTGCCAGCAGCGTAGAGGTGACTAGCTTATACGAGCAGTTCTTC.

The genes are TRBV5-1 and TRBJ2-4, with TRBD2 as a possible D gene (5 bases). Looked up from germline, CDR1 is SGHRS and CDR2 is YFSETQ. This CDR3 comprises 15 residues. V lost 3 bases to trimming and J lost 3 bases, with 13 bases between them. CDR3 sequence reads: CASSWNGGGKNIQYF. As DNA, the CDR3 is TGCGCCAGCAGCTGGAACGGAGGTGGCAAAAACATTCAGTACTTC.